This TCR beta chain derives from a study of OX40 agonist ivuxolimab in advanced cancers. Trimming removed 4 bases from V and 2 bases from J, with 22 bases in between. This CDR3 comprises 17 residues. Per germline, CDR1 SGHTS and CDR2 YDEGEE. Assay: immunoSEQ multiplex PCR; the TCRdb copy retains only in-frame clones and omits some. Of around 57,000 clones detected, 65% to 90% appear once; the ten largest clones hold roughly 2.4%. The sequences come from CD4+ or CD8+ T cells sorted from blood, collected in a trial of the OX40 agonist ivuxolimab. The genes are TRBV5-8 and TRBJ2-7; weak D call: TRBD1 (5 bases). The origin of this receptor is an adult with an advanced solid tumor such as melanoma, head and neck, liver or kidney cancer. CDR3 DNA sequence: TGTGCCAGCAGCCCCTATTTCAGACAGAAGCGTACCTACGAGCAGTACTTC. Residues: CASSPYFRQKRTYEQYF. The full variable domain, completed using reference TRBV5-8 and TRBJ2-7, is EAGVTQSPTHLIKTRGQQATLRCSPISGHTSVYWYQQALGLGLQFLLWYDEGEERNRGNFPPRFSGRQFPNYSSELNVNALELEDSALYLCASSPYFRQKRTYEQYFGPGTRLTVT.